The 8 T cell receptor beta chains listed next were all sequenced from one sample in a study of neurological immune-mediated disorders. A single record per CDR3 protein comes from TCRdb applying MiXCR to the 5' RACE reads. This sample has about 70,000 distinct CDR3 sequences, with 3% to 4% found just once. The sequenced material came from PBMCs. Receptor source: a woman aged 45 to 65 with multiple sclerosis.

Many counts were recorded for this clonotype. Here the CDR3 DNA reads TGCGCCAGCAGCACACGGGGCGCGGAGCAGTTCTTC. Translation: CASSTRGAEQFF. The J gene is TRBJ2-1, the V gene TRBV5-1; D is possibly TRBD1 or TRBD2 (5 bases each). Germline V gives CDR1 SGHRS, CDR2 YFSETQ. Between the trimmed V and J ends, which lost 4 bases and 10 bases, there was a span of 12 bases. This CDR3 region has 12 residues.

This clonotype was detected many times. The V gene is TRBV10-3, the J gene TRBJ2-7; possible D gene TRBD2, 5 bases. There are 13 residues in the CDR3. Trimming shortened V by 0 bases and J by 6 bases, and 9 bases separated the two germline ends. CDR1 and CDR2 (germline): ENHRY, SYGVKD. CDR3 nucleotides: TGTGCCATCAGTGAGTCGCCAGGAGGCGAGCAGTACGTC. As protein: CAISESPGGEQYV.

This clonotype was picked up many times. This chain links TRBV20-1 with TRBJ2-7; 14 nucleotides match TRBD2. The CDR3 has 15 amino acids. Looked up from germline, CDR1 is DFQATT and CDR2 is SNEGSKA (reference sequence). The J segment lost 4 bases and the V segment lost 4 bases, leaving 6 bases of the junction unmatched. CDR3 coding DNA: TGCAGTGCTACCGGGACTAGCGGGAGAATGTACGAGCAGTACTTC. It yields the protein CSATGTSGRMYEQYF.

The chain links TRBV12-3 or TRBV12-4 to TRBJ2-3; D call uncertain. V gave up 5 bases and J gave up 6 bases, with 12 bases separating them. This CDR3 spans 13 amino acids. Here the CDR3 DNA reads TGTGCCAGCAGTGCCTTTGCAAGCGATACGCAGTATTTT. Protein: CASSAFASDTQYF.

This clonotype was recorded many times. The chain recombines TRBV7-2 with TRBJ2-1; 11 nucleotides line up with TRBD1. Germline V lookup: CDR1 SGHTA, CDR2 FQGNSA. This CDR3 comprises 16 residues. V lost 5 bases and J lost 4; bases outside the gene matches: 7. The CDR3 bases are TGTGCCAGCAGCCCTTGGGGACAGGGGGTTTACAATGAGCAGTTCTTC. It translates to CASSPWGQGVYNEQFF.

This clonotype came up many times. V usage is TRBV12-3 or TRBV12-4 and J usage is TRBJ1-1; D not certain. The CDR3 spans 11 residues. Between the trimmed V and J ends, which lost 7 bases and 9 bases, there was a span of 12 bases. CDR3 amino acids: CASNYRRKAFF. DNA of the CDR3: TGTGCCAGCAATTATCGTCGAAAAGCTTTCTTT.

This clonotype was found many times. The chain carries TRBV12-3 or TRBV12-4 and TRBJ1-5, with 7 bases lining up with TRBD1. The trim removed 6 bases at V and 5 bases at J, leaving 1 base unmatched. CDR3 length: 12 residues. CDR3 in DNA: TGTGCCAGCAGACAGGGGTATCAGCCCCAGCATTTT. It is translated as CASRQGYQPQHF.

This clonotype was observed at least ten times. V and J are TRBV6-1 and TRBJ2-7; D gene ambiguous. CDR3 length: 12 residues. CDR1 is MNHNS, CDR2 SASEGT, per germline. With 1 base removed from V and 6 bases from J, the gap between germline ends came to 7 bases. The chain's CDR3 is CASSEVSREQYV. DNA of the CDR3: TGTGCCAGCAGTGAAGTTAGTCGCGAGCAGTACGTC.